These 10 T cell receptor beta chains share one sample of origin, sequenced in a study of molecular identifiers for immune sequencing clone quantification. TCRdb used MiXCR to reprocess the PCR reads, holding one entry per CDR3 protein. The sample records about 640,000 distinct CDR3 sequences, just under 20% being singletons. The sequenced sample consisted of naive CD8+ T cells from blood, with Jurkat cell RNA spiked in. This sample's subset: FACS-sorted CD8+CD4-CCR7+CD45RA+ naive T cells. Receptor source: a human donor in good health. Some libraries in this study had Jurkat cell RNA spiked in.

On this clonotype: Given a much more abundant clone one base away, this may be a read error. The rearrangement joins TRBV5-1 to TRBJ1-1; D may be TRBD1 (5 bases). Trimming took off 1 base at V and 2 bases at J, with 12 bases between the two ends. The germline V gene has CDR1 SGHRS and CDR2 YFSETQ. This CDR3 comprises 15 residues. The CDR3, as DNA: TGCGCCAGCAGCTTGCTTAAGTGGGGCAACACTGAAGCTTTCTTT. Its protein product is CASSLLKWGNTEAFF.

This clonotype was counted ten times or more. The chain recombines TRBV2 with TRBJ2-5; D is uncertain. The V gene's germline CDR1 is SNHLY and CDR2 FYNNEI. The CDR3 is made up of 13 amino acids. V was pared by 4 bases and J by 3 bases, with 9 bases between. The DNA for the CDR3 is TGTGCCAGCAGTGGAGACCCTGAAGAGACCCAGTACTTC. This translates into CASSGDPEETQYF.

In its sample, this clonotype was seen many times. The chain is built from TRBV10-3 and TRBJ1-1; the D gene is possibly TRBD1 (6 bases). Germline-derived CDR1 and CDR2 are ENHRY and SYGVKD. Trimming took 4 bases from V and 0 from J, leaving 24 bases between them. The CDR3 sequence is 19 residues long. The CDR3 spells CAISGIPLQQGMMNTEAFF. The DNA for the CDR3 is TGTGCCATCAGTGGAATACCCCTCCAACAGGGAATGATGAACACTGAAGCTTTCTTT.

For this clonotype: This could be a read error, since a much larger clone is one nucleotide away. The chain couples TRBV6-2 or TRBV6-3 to TRBJ2-7; D is ambiguous. Germline loops: CDR1 MNHEY, CDR2 SVGEGT. With 6 bases removed from V and 7 bases from J, the gap between germline ends came to 10 bases. There are 11 residues in the CDR3. CDR3 DNA: TGTGCCAGCAGGGGCAGTGGAGAGCAGTACTTC. This gives the protein CASRGSGEQYF.

This clonotype was seen many times. The chain carries TRBV29-1 and TRBJ2-7, with TRBD1 matching 9 bases. V shed 7 bases, J shed 5 bases, and the junction held 9 bases outside the gene matches. This CDR3 contains 13 residues. The germline V gene has CDR1 SQVTM and CDR2 ANQGSEA. The DNA for the CDR3 is TGCAGCGCCCTGGACAGGGGATCGCACGAGCAGTACTTC. Its protein product is CSALDRGSHEQYF.

This clonotype has a count of ten or more. This chain connects TRBV4-1 to TRBJ2-7; D gene uncertain. Germline CDR1 is MGHRA and CDR2 is YSYEKL. V was shortened by 0 bases and J by 2 bases, with 11 bases between the two germline ends. The CDR3 has 15 residues. CDR3 sequence reads: CASSQDNLAAYEQYF. CDR3 sequence (DNA): TGCGCCAGCAGCCAAGATAACCTGGCCGCCTACGAGCAGTACTTC.

This clonotype appeared many times. The chain is built from TRBV29-1 and TRBJ2-3, with 8 bases fitting TRBD2. CDR3 length: 13 amino acids. With 3 bases clipped from V and 6 bases from J, the junction kept 5 bases outside the gene matches. Per germline, CDR1 SQVTM and CDR2 ANQGSEA. The CDR3 bases are TGCAGCGTTGAGCCCGGGGGGGTGGATACGCAGTATTTT. Its protein product is CSVEPGGVDTQYF.

A remark on this clonotype: Relative to the germline gene, one junction end is altered; a read error may explain this. V and J are TRBV7-2 and TRBJ1-5; D is unclear. Germline V CDR1 and CDR2: SGHTA, FQGNSA. This CDR3 contains 16 residues. The CDR3 bases are TGTGCCAGCTGCTTAGCGGGAGACTATAGCAATCAGCCCCAGCATTTT. Amino acids: CASCLAGDYSNQPQHF.

The genes are TRBV4-1 and TRBJ1-6, with 10 positions matching TRBD1. The CDR3 spans 19 residues. Germline loops: CDR1 MGHRA, CDR2 YSYEKL. The V segment lost 1 base and the J segment 0 bases; nucleotides outside the gene matches: 6. CDR3 protein: CASSQVWDRGYSYNSPLHF. DNA for the CDR3: TGCGCCAGCAGCCAAGTTTGGGACAGGGGTTACTCCTATAATTCACCCCTCCACTTT.

This clonotype was counted ten times or more. The genes are TRBV27 and TRBJ2-3, with 8 positions matching TRBD2. The ends lost 5 bases at V and 0 bases at J; junction bases unmatched: 10. The CDR3 is 17 residues long. CDR1 MNHEY and CDR2 SMNVEV come from the germline V gene (reference sequence). CDR3 coding DNA: TGTGCCAGCAGTCCCAACGGCGGGGGGTATAGCACAGATACGCAGTATTTT. Its translation: CASSPNGGGYSTDTQYF.